This T cell receptor (beta chain) was found in a study of T-cell reconstitution after alpha-beta-depleted transplantation in children. Notes on the study in general: After transplant, at about two months, alpha-beta T cells were reportedly derived from several hundred expanded graft clones.

For TCRbeta, the library was prepared with unique molecular identifiers. TCRdb independently ran MiXCR on the PCR reads; one entry per CDR3 protein. The table records hundreds of thousands of distinct CDR3 sequences, 10% to 15% of them present only once. This clonotype showed up just a few times. Its antigen is as yet unknown. Trimming removed 7 bases from V and 10 bases from J; junction bases left unmatched: 13. CDR1 SGHVS and CDR2 FNYEAQ come from the germline V gene. The CDR3 consists of 14 residues. This specimen was PBMCs, taken before TCRalphabeta/CD19-depleted stem cell transplant. The chain links TRBV7-6 to TRBJ2-1; TRBD2 aligns across 7 bases. The sequence was obtained from a girl aged 2 to 9 with congenital amegakaryocytic thrombocytopenia, due to receive a stem cell transplant. The CDR3 bases are TGTGCCAGCAAATCAAGCGGGATGGGGCAGGAGCAGTTCTTC. Amino acids: CASKSSGMGQEQFF.